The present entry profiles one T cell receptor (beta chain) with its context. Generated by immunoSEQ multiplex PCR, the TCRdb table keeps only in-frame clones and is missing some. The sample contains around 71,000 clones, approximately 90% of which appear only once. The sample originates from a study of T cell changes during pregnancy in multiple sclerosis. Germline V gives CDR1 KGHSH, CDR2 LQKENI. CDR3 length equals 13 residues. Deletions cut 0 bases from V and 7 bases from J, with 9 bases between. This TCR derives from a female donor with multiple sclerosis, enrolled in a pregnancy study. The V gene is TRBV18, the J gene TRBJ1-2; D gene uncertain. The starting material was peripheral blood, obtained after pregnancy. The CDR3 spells CASSPPTVGGYTF. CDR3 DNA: TGTGCCAGCTCACCACCAACGGTCGGTGGCTACACCTTC.